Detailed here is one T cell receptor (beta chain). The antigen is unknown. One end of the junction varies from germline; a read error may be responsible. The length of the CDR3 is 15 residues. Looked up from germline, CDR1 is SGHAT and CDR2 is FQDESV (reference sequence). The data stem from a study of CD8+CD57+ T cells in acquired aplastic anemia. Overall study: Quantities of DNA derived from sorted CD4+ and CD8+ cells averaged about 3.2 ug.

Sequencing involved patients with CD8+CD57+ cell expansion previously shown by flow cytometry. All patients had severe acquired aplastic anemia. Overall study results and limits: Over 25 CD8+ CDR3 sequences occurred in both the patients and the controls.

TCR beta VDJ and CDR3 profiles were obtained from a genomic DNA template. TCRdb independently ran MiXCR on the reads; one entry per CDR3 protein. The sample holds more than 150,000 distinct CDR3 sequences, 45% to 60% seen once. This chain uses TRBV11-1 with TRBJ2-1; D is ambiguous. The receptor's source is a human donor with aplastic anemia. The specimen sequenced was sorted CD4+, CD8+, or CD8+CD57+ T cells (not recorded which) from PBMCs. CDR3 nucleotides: TGTGCCAACAGCTTATCCGTCCTCTCCTACAATGAGCAGTTCTTC. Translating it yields CANSLSVLSYNEQFF.